This TCR beta chain was sequenced for a study of regulatory T cells in long-lasting Graves disease. Study-wide points: Favored gene segments in persistent disease were TRBV28, TRBJ1-2 and TRBJ2-5.

This clonotype was counted a few times. Its specificity is not known. Trimming took 0 bases from V and 7 from J; bases not matched to a gene: 7. CDR1 and CDR2 (germline): SQVTM, ANQGSEA. The CDR3 spans 15 residues. CDR3-region Arm-PCR and iRepertoire HTBI primers produced the TCR beta libraries. Original data processing: Identification across samples found 60 to 75 TRBV and approximately 15 TRBJ segments. TCRdb used MiXCR to reprocess the multiplex PCR reads, holding one entry per CDR3 protein. TCRdb, rather than the study authors, made the V and J calls. The profile shows a few hundred thousand distinct CDR3 sequences, roughly 14% of them singletons. Sample time point: newly diagnosed GD, antithyroid drugs for less than 3 months. RNA isolated from PBMCs was used to make the TCR library. The same data also went into a second study, on T cells in Graves' hyperthyroidism and ophthalmopathy. This second study says: Also found in blood were most expanded thyroid clonotypes above 0.001.

Sequences were derived from peripheral blood mononuclear cells (PBMCs), sampled at new diagnosis, from a patient treated with antithyroid drugs. This sequence was found in a man aged 30 to 39 with Graves disease. The genes are TRBV29-1 and TRBJ2-2; 8 nucleotides align to TRBD1. Here the CDR3 reads CSVEDPRGLSGELFF. The CDR3 bases are TGCAGCGTTGAAGACCCCAGGGGGCTCAGCGGGGAGCTGTTTTTT.